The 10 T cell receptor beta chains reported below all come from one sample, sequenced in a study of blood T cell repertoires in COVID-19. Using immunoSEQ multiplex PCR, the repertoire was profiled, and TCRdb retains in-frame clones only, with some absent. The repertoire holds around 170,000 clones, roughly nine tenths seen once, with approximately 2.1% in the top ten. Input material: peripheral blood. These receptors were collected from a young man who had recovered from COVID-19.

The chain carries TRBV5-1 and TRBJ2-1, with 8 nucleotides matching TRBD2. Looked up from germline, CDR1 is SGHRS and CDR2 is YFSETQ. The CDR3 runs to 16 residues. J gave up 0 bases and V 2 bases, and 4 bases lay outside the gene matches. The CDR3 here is CASSFPSGSSYNEQFF. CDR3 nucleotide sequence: TGCGCCAGCAGCTTTCCAAGCGGGAGCTCCTACAATGAGCAGTTCTTC.

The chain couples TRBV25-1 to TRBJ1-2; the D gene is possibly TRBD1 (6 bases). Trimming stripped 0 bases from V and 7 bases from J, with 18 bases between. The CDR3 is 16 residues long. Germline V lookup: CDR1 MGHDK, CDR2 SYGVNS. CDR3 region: CASSEYRQGRGFGYTF. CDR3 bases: TGTGCCAGCAGTGAATATAGGCAGGGGAGAGGCTTTGGCTACACCTTC.

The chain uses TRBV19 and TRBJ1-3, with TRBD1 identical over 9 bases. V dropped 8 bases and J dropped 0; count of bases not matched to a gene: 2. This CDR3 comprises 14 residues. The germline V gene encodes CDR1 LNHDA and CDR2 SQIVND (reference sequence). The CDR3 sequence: CASGTGPSGNTIYF. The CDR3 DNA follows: TGTGCCAGTGGGACAGGGCCCTCTGGAAACACCATATATTTT.

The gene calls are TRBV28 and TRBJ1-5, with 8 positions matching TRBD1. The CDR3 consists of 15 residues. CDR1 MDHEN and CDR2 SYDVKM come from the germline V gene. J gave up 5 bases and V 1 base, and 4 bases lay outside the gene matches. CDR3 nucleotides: TGTGCCAGCAGTTTATCTGGACAGGGTTATCAGCCCCAGCATTTT. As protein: CASSLSGQGYQPQHF.

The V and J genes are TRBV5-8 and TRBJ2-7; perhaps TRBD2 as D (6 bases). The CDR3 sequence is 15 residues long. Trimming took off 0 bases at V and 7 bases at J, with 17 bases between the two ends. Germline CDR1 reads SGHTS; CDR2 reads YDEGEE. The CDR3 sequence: CASSLGGAGMDEQYF. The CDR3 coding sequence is TGTGCCAGCAGCTTGGGAGGGGCGGGGATGGATGAGCAGTACTTC.

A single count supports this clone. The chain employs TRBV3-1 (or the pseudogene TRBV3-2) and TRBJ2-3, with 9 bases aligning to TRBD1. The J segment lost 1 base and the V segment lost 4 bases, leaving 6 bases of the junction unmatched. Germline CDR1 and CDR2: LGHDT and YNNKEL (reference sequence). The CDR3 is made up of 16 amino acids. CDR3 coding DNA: TGTGCCAGCAGCCGAAGACAGGGGGTTGGCACAGATACGCAGTATTTT. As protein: CASSRRQGVGTDTQYF.

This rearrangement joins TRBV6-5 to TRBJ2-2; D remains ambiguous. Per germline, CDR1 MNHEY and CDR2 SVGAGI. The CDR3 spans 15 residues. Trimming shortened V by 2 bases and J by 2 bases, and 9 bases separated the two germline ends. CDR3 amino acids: CASSYGASNTGELFF. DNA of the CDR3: TGTGCCAGCAGTTACGGAGCTAGTAACACCGGGGAGCTGTTTTTT.

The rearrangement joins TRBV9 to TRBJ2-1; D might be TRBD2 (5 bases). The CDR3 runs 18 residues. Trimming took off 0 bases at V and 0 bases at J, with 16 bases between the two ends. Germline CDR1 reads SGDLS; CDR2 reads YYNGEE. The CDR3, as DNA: TGTGCCAGCAGCGTAGCGGGTAGCGCCCCGAGCTCCTACAATGAGCAGTTCTTC. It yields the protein CASSVAGSAPSSYNEQFF.

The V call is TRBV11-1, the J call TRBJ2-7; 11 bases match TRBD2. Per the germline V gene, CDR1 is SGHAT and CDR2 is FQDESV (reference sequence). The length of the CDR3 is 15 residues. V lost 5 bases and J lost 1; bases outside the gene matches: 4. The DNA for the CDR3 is TGTGCCAGCAGCAATGGACTAGCGGGTTCCTACGAGCAGTACTTC. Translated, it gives CASSNGLAGSYEQYF.

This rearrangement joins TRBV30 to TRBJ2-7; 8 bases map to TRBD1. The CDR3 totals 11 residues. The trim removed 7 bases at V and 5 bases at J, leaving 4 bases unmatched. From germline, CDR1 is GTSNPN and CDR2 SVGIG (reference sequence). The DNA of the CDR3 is TGTGCCTCTGGACAGGGTAACGAGCAGTACTTC. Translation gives CASGQGNEQYF.